The 17 T cell receptor beta chains below were found in one sample sequenced in a study of blood T cell repertoires in COVID-19. Clones were read by immunoSEQ multiplex PCR, and TCRdb kept only the in-frame ones, dropping some. This sample has roughly 130,000 clones; roughly 84% occur once, and the top ten carry about 12%. The specimen sequenced was peripheral blood. The origin of the receptors is a woman aged 25 to 39 who had recovered from COVID-19.

This chain joins TRBV7-9 and TRBJ2-5, with 7 bases matching TRBD2. The V gene end was trimmed by 5 bases and the J gene end by 1 base; junction bases not matched to a gene: 10. In germline, CDR1 is SEHNR, CDR2 FQNEAQ (reference sequence). The CDR3 covers 16 residues. CDR3 DNA: TGTGCCAGCAGCCCGGGAGGTGGAGCACTCCAAGAGACCCAGTACTTC. Encoded protein: CASSPGGGALQETQYF.

V is TRBV10-3 and J is TRBJ2-1, with 8 bases aligning to TRBD1. This CDR3 is 16 amino acids long. Germline CDR1 is ENHRY and CDR2 is SYGVKD. J was trimmed by 6 bases and V by 2 bases; bases with no gene match: 9. In DNA form, the CDR3 reads TGTGCCATCAGTGAGCCTGGGACAGGAACTGGCAATGAGCAGTTCTTC. It yields the protein CAISEPGTGTGNEQFF.

This clone was seen only once. The chain couples TRBV18 to TRBJ1-1; 9 bases agree with TRBD1. The CDR3 extends over 15 amino acids. The germline gives CDR1 KGHSH, CDR2 LQKENI. J gave up 1 base and V 6 bases, and 6 bases lay outside the gene matches. CDR3 loop: CASSPGTGSNTEAFF. DNA of the CDR3: TGTGCCAGCTCCCCCGGGACAGGGTCGAACACTGAAGCTTTCTTT.

The V and J genes are TRBV10-1 and TRBJ2-3; D uncertain. This CDR3 is 13 amino acids long. Trimming removed 2 bases at V and 3 bases at J, with 6 bases between. The germline V gene has CDR1 WNHNN and CDR2 SYGVQD (reference sequence). In nucleotides, the CDR3 is TGCGCCAGCAGTGAGGAGAATACAGATACGCAGTATTTT. It specifies CASSEENTDTQYF.

V and J are TRBV7-9 and TRBJ1-1; perhaps TRBD1 as D (6 bases). Germline loops: CDR1 SEHNR, CDR2 FQNEAQ (reference sequence). This CDR3 is built from 12 residues. Trimming took 2 bases from V and 10 from J, leaving 11 bases between them. CDR3 nucleotides: TGTGCCAGCAGCTTATTCATAGGGGGAGCTTTCTTT. The encoded protein is CASSLFIGGAFF.

This sequence joins TRBV19 and TRBJ2-1; TRBD2 matches 8 bases. The ends lost 5 bases at V and 8 bases at J; junction bases unmatched: 8. The CDR3 runs 14 residues. Germline-derived CDR1 and CDR2 are LNHDA and SQIVND (reference sequence). The DNA for the CDR3 is TGTGCCAGTAGTCCAGTTAGCGGGATTCATGAGCAGTTCTTC. Translated, it gives CASSPVSGIHEQFF.

This chain links TRBV7-9 with TRBJ1-2; TRBD1 matches at 7 bases. CDR1 and CDR2 (germline): SEHNR, FQNEAQ (reference sequence). J gave up 2 bases and V 5 bases, and 8 bases lay outside the gene matches. The length of the CDR3 is 15 residues. For the CDR3, the DNA is TGTGCCAGCAGCGAACTCGACAGGGCCAACTATGGCTACACCTTC. Its translation: CASSELDRANYGYTF.

As to this clone: In the same sample, other DNA sequences code for this CDR3. The chain carries TRBV5-1 and TRBJ2-5, with a tentative D call TRBD2 (6 bases). The V gene's germline CDR1 is SGHRS and CDR2 YFSETQ. The CDR3 loop spans 13 amino acids. Between the trimmed V and J ends, which lost 0 bases and 4 bases, there was a span of 7 bases. Written as DNA, the CDR3 is TGCGCCAGCAGCTTGGAGGGAGGAGAGACCCAGTACTTC. This codes for CASSLEGGETQYF.

There are a few counts of this clone. This chain connects TRBV10-3 to TRBJ2-5; 8 nucleotides line up with TRBD2. V shed 2 bases and J 3 bases; nucleotides not matched to a gene: 2. The germline CDR1 and CDR2 sequences are ENHRY and SYGVKD. There are 14 residues in the CDR3. The CDR3 DNA follows: TGTGCCATCAGTGAGGGACTAGCAGAAGAGACCCAGTACTTC. It translates to CAISEGLAEETQYF.

The chain uses TRBV10-2 and TRBJ1-1; D perhaps matches TRBD1 (6 bases). V was trimmed by 7 bases and J by 1 base, leaving 7 bases between them. The germline CDR1 and CDR2 sequences are WSHSY and SAAADI. The CDR3 contains 12 residues. CDR3 amino acids: CASMTGNTEAFF. DNA for the CDR3: TGCGCCAGCATGACAGGGAACACTGAAGCTTTCTTT.

The chain recombines TRBV5-6 with TRBJ2-7; perhaps TRBD2 as D (5 bases). The germline CDR1 and CDR2 sequences are SGHDT and YYEEEE. CDR3 length equals 15 residues. The germline V and J ends were trimmed by 1 base and 5 bases, with 16 bases remaining between them. The CDR3 here is CASSLRRGLSDEQYF. As DNA, the CDR3 is TGTGCCAGCAGCTTGAGACGGGGTTTGTCCGACGAGCAGTACTTC.

This chain joins TRBV6-5 and TRBJ2-7; 10 nucleotides match TRBD1. The trim removed 4 bases at V and 3 bases at J, leaving 6 bases unmatched. The CDR3 contains 15 residues. The germline V gene has CDR1 MNHEY and CDR2 SVGAGI. The CDR3 sequence: CASSSSGQGLYEQYF. The CDR3, as DNA: TGTGCCAGCAGTTCCTCGGGACAGGGGCTCTACGAGCAGTACTTC.

A single count supports this clone. The V call is TRBV19, the J call TRBJ1-2; possibly TRBD1 for D (6 bases). This CDR3 has 14 amino acids. Germline V lookup: CDR1 LNHDA, CDR2 SQIVND (reference sequence). Trimming removed 5 bases from V and 4 bases from J, with 14 bases in between. The CDR3 DNA reads as TGTGCCAGTAGTGTATACAGGGAAATCTATGGCTACACCTTC. Amino acids: CASSVYREIYGYTF.

J is TRBJ1-1 and V is TRBV19; 8 bases map to TRBD1. After removal of 6 bases from V and 1 base from J, the junction contained 10 bases not matched to a gene. The CDR3 loop spans 16 amino acids. Germline V gene sequence: CDR1 LNHDA, CDR2 SQIVND (reference sequence). The CDR3 bases are TGTGCCAGTAGCCCTATAGCAGGGGGCGCGAACACTGAAGCTTTCTTT. This sequence encodes CASSPIAGGANTEAFF. Based on the CDR3 plus reference TRBV19 and TRBJ1-1, the full variable domain is DGGITQSPKYLFRKEGQNVTLSCEQNLNHDAMYWYRQDPGQGLRLIYYSQIVNDFQKGDIAEGYSVSREKKESFPLTVTSAQKNPTAFYLCASSPIAGGANTEAFFGQGTRLTVV.

The chain uses TRBV7-9 and TRBJ1-2; 7 bases match TRBD1. The germline CDR1 and CDR2 sequences are SEHNR and FQNEAQ (reference sequence). The CDR3 sequence is 15 residues long. V gave up 9 bases and J gave up 6 bases; unmatched junction bases: 16. CDR3 region: CASDPARDRKDGYTF. CDR3 bases: TGTGCCAGTGACCCAGCCCGGGACAGAAAAGATGGCTACACCTTC.

The gene calls are TRBV6-1 and TRBJ1-1, with 9 bases lining up with TRBD1. V was pared by 4 bases and J by 2 bases, with 8 bases of the junction left unmatched. Germline V gene lookup returns CDR1 MNHNS and CDR2 SASEGT. The CDR3 is made up of 16 amino acids. This chain's CDR3 is CASSAKMGQGNTEAFF. In DNA form, the CDR3 reads TGTGCCAGCAGTGCTAAAATGGGACAGGGTAACACTGAAGCTTTCTTT.

J is TRBJ2-1 and V is TRBV18; 15 nucleotides line up with TRBD2. There are 14 residues in the CDR3. After removal of 9 bases from V and 9 bases from J, the junction contained 6 bases not matched to a gene. CDR1 is KGHSH and CDR2 is LQKENI in the germline V gene. The CDR3 region has the DNA TGTGCCAGTTACCCGGGACTAGCGGGAGGTGAGCAGTTCTTC. This encodes CASYPGLAGGEQFF.